This T cell receptor beta chain was documented in a study of identical twins. The CDR3 sequence is 13 residues long. Per germline, CDR1 SGHVS and CDR2 FQNEAQ. V dropped 10 bases and J dropped 6 bases, with 19 bases sitting between them. Study findings and constraints: Zero-insertion analyses were open to partial confounding by invariant MAIT and iNKT cells. Out-of-frame TCR alpha sharing in monozygotic twins exceeded recombination model predictions.

cDNA carried unique molecular identifiers, and a universal primer site was added by template switching. TCRdb ran MiXCR on the 5' RACE reads and lists one entry per CDR3 protein. The sample carries approximately 260,000 distinct CDR3 sequences, about 8.3% recorded once. This clonotype was seen a few times. The target antigen is unknown. These data also formed part of another study, on yellow fever vaccine responses in identical twins. That study adds: Among the twins, the vaccine T cell response reportedly seemed partly convergent and partly personalized.

The material sequenced was CD8+ T cells sorted from blood. J is TRBJ2-7 and V is TRBV7-8; no firm D call. The sequence came from a woman aged 18-29 years in good health. CDR3 coding DNA: TGTGCCACTTATCCAGTCAACATAGTCGAGCAGTACTTC. It yields the protein CATYPVNIVEQYF.